The source of this TCR beta chain is a study of blood T cell repertoires in COVID-19. At the level of the study: The study drew acute and convalescent COVID-19 samples from the United States, Italy and Spain. PBMCs, B-cell-depleted T cells, or T cells provided the cDNA or gDNA that made up the material.

Profiling relied on immunoSEQ multiplex PCR, and the TCRdb table lists in-frame clones only, not all of them. The table includes approximately 250,000 clones, about 83% detected once. V lost 5 bases and J lost 2, with 13 bases in between. Germline V lookup: CDR1 SGHAT, CDR2 FQNNGV. This CDR3 has 14 residues. The rearrangement uses TRBV11-2 and TRBJ2-7, with a weak D call TRBD2 (5 bases). The source is a woman in her fifties or sixties with acute or convalescent COVID-19. The sequencing sample was made of peripheral blood. The DNA of the CDR3 is TGTGCCAGCAGCGTCAATTCCGGGACCTACGAGCAGTACTTC. Translation: CASSVNSGTYEQYF.